This TCR beta chain emerged from a study of blood T cell repertoires in COVID-19. The CDR3 loop spans 15 amino acids. The V gene's germline CDR1 is LNHDA and CDR2 SQIVND (reference sequence). The V end lost 5 bases, the J end lost 9 bases, and 20 bases lay between the germline ends. Data came from immunoSEQ multiplex PCR; TCRdb stores just in-frame clones and leaves some out. Here the sample spans over 85,000 clones, approximately 86% being singletons. The sample comprised peripheral blood. The V call is TRBV19, the J call TRBJ2-1; tentative D call: TRBD1 (6 bases). The TCR was taken from a woman of 80 years or more with COVID-19, enrolled during active disease. The CDR3 nucleotides read TGTGCCAGTAGTGGGACATGGTCTGTCATGGGTGAGCAGTTCTTC. Its protein product is CASSGTWSVMGEQFF.